This T cell receptor (beta chain) was recovered during a study of blood T cell repertoires in COVID-19. Germline CDR1 MNHEY, CDR2 SVGEGT. V was pared by 6 bases and J by 7 bases, with 12 bases between. This CDR3 spans 12 amino acids. Sequencing used immunoSEQ multiplex PCR; TCRdb keeps in-frame clones, though not all of them. The table shows approximately 130,000 clones, with 60% to 85% occurring only once. There are a few counts of this clone. The sample consisted of peripheral blood. The clonotype originates from a man older than 75 with acute or convalescent COVID-19. The V and J genes are TRBV6-2 or TRBV6-3 and TRBJ2-5; maybe TRBD2 (6 bases). The DNA for the CDR3 is TGTGCCAGCAGCCCCGGGGGTCGGACCCAGTACTTC. It encodes CASSPGGRTQYF.